This TCR beta chain comes out of a study of metastatic and nonmetastatic thyroid tumors. Across the study: The authors compared repertoires across blood and tumor or nodule tissue from malignant and benign thyroid patients.

In the authors' methods: For papillary thyroid cancer, a distant-metastasis classifier was constructed from CDR3 differences observed across clinicopathological groups. TCRdb reprocessed the PCR reads via MiXCR. The V and J calls come from TCRdb's annotation, not from the publication. The sample carries about 59,000 clones, roughly 15% recorded once. There were no patients who had received any treatment before thyroid surgery. Findings and limits, study-wide: Malignant tumors reportedly showed significantly higher TCR beta diversity than benign nodules in both blood and tumor.

This clone was counted ten times or more. Its antigen is not identified. Losses at the gene ends were 0 bases for V and 7 bases for J; bases not matched to a gene: 6. The CDR3 covers 15 residues. The germline gives CDR1 SGHNT, CDR2 YYREEE (reference sequence). The chain couples TRBV5-4 to TRBJ2-2; 7 nucleotides match TRBD2. The sample comprised blood. The sequence was obtained from a male donor with papillary thyroid cancer or a benign thyroid nodule (not recorded which). Some clones in this sample may be carry-over from other donors' samples. The CDR3 sequence is CASSLGDSGLGELFF. The CDR3 DNA is TGTGCCAGCAGCTTGGGGGATAGCGGGCTCGGGGAGCTGTTTTTT.